This is a list of T cell receptor beta chains from one sample in a study of blood T cell repertoires in COVID-19. Some clones are missing from TCRdb's copy, which holds only in-frame ones; the method was immunoSEQ multiplex PCR. The sample has 100,000 to 150,000 clones, under 90% seen once. Specimen: peripheral blood. These receptors originate from a woman aged 55-70 years with acute or convalescent COVID-19. Each CDR3 is given with its conserved first and last residue. Fields, in order: V gene, D gene, clone size, J gene, CDR3 DNA, CDR3 protein. The D gene is left open where the match is weak. The listing skips clone size in some rows; elsewhere it reads once, few, many or a size class.

>TRBV20-1|-|-|TRBJ2-7
TGCAGTGCTAGAGATGGGAGGGAGCAGTACTTC
CSARDGREQYF
>TRBV19|TRBD1|few|TRBJ1-1
TGTGCCAGTAGTATAGACCCTCCGGGACAGGTATTCTACCCTGAAGCTTTCTTT
CASSIDPPGQVFYPEAFF
>TRBV9|TRBD1|few|TRBJ2-2
TGTGCCAGCAGCGTGGGGACAGGTCAGAACACCGGGGAGCTGTTTTTT
CASSVGTGQNTGELFF
>TRBV29-1|-|-|TRBJ1-5
TGCAGCGTTGGTGCCCGAGATCAGCCCCAGCATTTT
CSVGARDQPQHF
>TRBV3-1/TRBV3-2|-|few|TRBJ1-2
TGTGCCAGCGGCACAAGTTATGGCTACACCTTC
CASGTSYGYTF
>TRBV10-2|-|-|TRBJ1-1
TGCGCCAGCAGTGAGGCGGGGATTAACACTGAAGCTTTCTTT
CASSEAGINTEAFF
>TRBV5-1|-|once|TRBJ1-2
TGCGCCAGCAGCATCAACAGGGCGAACAACTATGGCTACACCTTC
CASSINRANNYGYTF
>TRBV5-1|TRBD1|-|TRBJ2-7
TGCGCCAGCAGCCCCGAAGACAGGGCCTACGAGCAGTACTTC
CASSPEDRAYEQYF
>TRBV24-1|-|-|TRBJ1-2
TGTGCCACCAGTGACACAGGGCGCGGCTACACCTTC
CATSDTGRGYTF
>TRBV7-6|-|few|TRBJ2-7
TGTGCCAGCAGCTTAGGTACAGGACGAAGCTCCTACGAGCAGTACTTC
CASSLGTGRSSYEQYF
>TRBV6-5|-|-|TRBJ1-4
TGTGCCAGCACCCACGCAGGGGCGAATGAAAAACTGTTTTTT
CASTHAGANEKLFF
>TRBV24-1|-|-|TRBJ1-2
TGTGCCACCAGTGATTTCCGCGGCGAAAAAACCTTC
CATSDFRGEKTF
>TRBV9|TRBD1|-|TRBJ2-7
TGTGCCAGCAGCGTAAAAGGACAGGGGTACGAGCAGTACTTC
CASSVKGQGYEQYF
>TRBV19|TRBD1|-|TRBJ1-5
TGTGCCAGTAATCGGGACAGACCGCTCCCCAATCAGCCCCAGCATTTT
CASNRDRPLPNQPQHF
>TRBV2|-|-|TRBJ2-2
TGTGCCAGCAGTCCCCGGTTGAACACCGGGGAGCTGTTTTTT
CASSPRLNTGELFF
>TRBV7-3|-|few|TRBJ1-1
TGTGCCAGCAGCTTAAAGAGGGACACACCCATGAACACTGAAGCTTTCTTT
CASSLKRDTPMNTEAFF
>TRBV25-1|-|once|TRBJ1-1
TGTGCCAGCAGTGAACCCGGAGTATTCCGGAACACTGAAGCTTTCTTT
CASSEPGVFRNTEAFF
>TRBV4-1|-|-|TRBJ1-2
TGCGCCAGCAGCCAAGCCACAAGGGGGAACTATGGCTACACCTTC
CASSQATRGNYGYTF
>TRBV27|TRBD1|-|TRBJ1-5
TGTGCCAGCAGCCCCGGGACAGGGGGCAATCAGCCCCAGCATTTT
CASSPGTGGNQPQHF
>TRBV6-1|-|-|TRBJ1-2
TGTGCCAGCAGTGAGGGCATTAAAAACTATGGCTACACCTTC
CASSEGIKNYGYTF
>TRBV19|-|few|TRBJ2-7
TGTGCCAGTAGTATTAGCGGCCCCAACTACGAGCAGTACTTC
CASSISGPNYEQYF
>TRBV27|-|-|TRBJ2-1
TGTGCCAGCAGTCCCTGGACAGACTACAATGAGCAGTTCTTC
CASSPWTDYNEQFF
>TRBV2|-|-|TRBJ1-1
TGTGCCAGCGGACTGGAGGGCACTGAAGCTTTCTTT
CASGLEGTEAFF
>TRBV5-6|-|once|TRBJ2-5
TGTGCCAGCAGCTTCCTAGGCAGGGGAAAAGAGACCCAGTACTTC
CASSFLGRGKETQYF
>TRBV18|-|once|TRBJ1-1
TGTGCCAGCTCACCACCGGGCAGGGCGACTGAAGCTTTCTTT
CASSPPGRATEAFF
>TRBV30|-|-|TRBJ2-7
TGTGCCTGGAATGCGAAAAGCTCCTACGAGCAGTACTTC
CAWNAKSSYEQYF
>TRBV6-5|-|-|TRBJ2-7
TGTGCCAGCAGTTTCTCGCGGGGCAGTTACGAGCAGTACTTC
CASSFSRGSYEQYF
>TRBV30|TRBD1|-|TRBJ2-1
TGTGCCTGGAGCCAAGGGACCGGGACAGGGAATGAGCAGTTCTTC
CAWSQGTGTGNEQFF
>TRBV10-3|TRBD1|few|TRBJ1-6
TGTGCCACTCTCGGGACAGATAATTCACCCCTCCACTTT
CATLGTDNSPLHF
>TRBV9|-|-|TRBJ1-2
TGTGCCAGCAGTATGACAGACACCAACTATGGCTACACCTTC
CASSMTDTNYGYTF
>TRBV4-1|TRBD1|few|TRBJ1-2
TGCGCCAGCAGCCATGGACAGGGGCCACGGTATGGCTACACCTTC
CASSHGQGPRYGYTF
>TRBV4-1|-|-|TRBJ1-5
TGCGCCAGCAGCCTCCAGGCGAATCAGCCCCAGCATTTT
CASSLQANQPQHF
>TRBV5-4|TRBD1|-|TRBJ1-2
TGTGCCAGCATCACAGGGGGTGGCTACACCTTC
CASITGGGYTF
>TRBV12-3/TRBV12-4|-|once|TRBJ1-3
TGTGCCAGCAGTTTAGCCGCTGGAAACACCATATATTTT
CASSLAAGNTIYF
>TRBV6-1|TRBD1|-|TRBJ1-1
TGTGCCAGCAGTGAATTAGACAGGGTGAACACTGAAGCTTTCTTT
CASSELDRVNTEAFF
>TRBV19|-|-|TRBJ1-2
TGTGCCAGTAGTATAGGCAACCCACCTACCCGCTATGGCTACACCTTC
CASSIGNPPTRYGYTF
>TRBV23-1|-|few|TRBJ1-3
TGCGCCAGCAGTCAATCAGGGGGTGCGGAGCGGGAAAACACCATATATTTT
CASSQSGGAERENTIYF
>TRBV19|TRBD1|-|TRBJ2-5
TGTGCCAGTAGTATAGATAACAGGGGGCGCAGGGAGACCCAGTACTTC
CASSIDNRGRRETQYF
>TRBV5-1|TRBD1|-|TRBJ1-2
TGCGCCAGCAGCTTGGCCGGGACAGCGAACTATGGCTACACCTTC
CASSLAGTANYGYTF
>TRBV30|TRBD1|-|TRBJ1-3
TGTGCCTGGAGTCGCCACAGGGGAGGTAGTGGAAACACCATATATTTT
CAWSRHRGGSGNTIYF
>TRBV10-1|TRBD1|-|TRBJ2-3
TGCGCCAGCAGTAGGGACAGAGCCCGCACAGATACGCAGTATTTT
CASSRDRARTDTQYF
>TRBV3-1/TRBV3-2|-|-|TRBJ1-2
TGTGCCAGCAGCCAAGGAGGACTTTATGGAACCTTC
CASSQGGLYGTF
>TRBV5-4|TRBD2|once|TRBJ2-5
TGTGCCAGCAGCACGGGAGGGACCCAGTACTTC
CASSTGGTQYF
>TRBV3-1/TRBV3-2|-|-|TRBJ1-1
TGTGCCAGCAGCCGATCACAGGGGAACACTGAAGCTTTCTTT
CASSRSQGNTEAFF
>TRBV3-1/TRBV3-2|TRBD2|-|TRBJ2-1
TGTGCGGTACTAGCGGGGGGAGCTAATGAGCAGTTCTTC
CAVLAGGANEQFF
>TRBV6-5|TRBD1|-|TRBJ1-2
TGTGCCATCTTAAAGCGGACAGGTCCTTATGGCTACACCTTC
CAILKRTGPYGYTF
>TRBV7-9|TRBD1|-|TRBJ2-6
TGTGCCAGCAGCTTAGGGACAGGCTTCTCTGGGGCCAACGTCCTGACTTTC
CASSLGTGFSGANVLTF
>TRBV19|TRBD1|-|TRBJ1-3
TGTGCCAGCCACAGGGGACTTGGAAACACCATATATTTT
CASHRGLGNTIYF
>TRBV12-3/TRBV12-4|-|-|TRBJ1-2
TGTGCCAGCAGTTTTTCCGGAAGACACGGCTACACCTTC
CASSFSGRHGYTF
>TRBV3-1/TRBV3-2|-|-|TRBJ2-3
TGTGCCAGCAGCCAAGCCTCGAGGCCTCTGCAGTATTTT
CASSQASRPLQYF
>TRBV2|-|-|TRBJ1-5
TGTGCCAGCAGTGAGGAAGGCGGGGGTCATCAGCCCCAGCATTTT
CASSEEGGGHQPQHF
>TRBV7-8|TRBD1|-|TRBJ1-3
TGTGCCAGCAGCCGGACAGGGGGCTCTTCAAATACTGGAAACACCATATATTTT
CASSRTGGSSNTGNTIYF
>TRBV12-5|TRBD2|-|TRBJ2-5
TGTGCTAGTGGTTTGGGACTAGCGGGGGGGCAAGAGACCCAGTACTTC
CASGLGLAGGQETQYF
>TRBV3-1/TRBV3-2|-|-|TRBJ2-3
TGTGCCAGCAGCCAAGTGAGCTCTAGCACAGATACGCAGTATTTT
CASSQVSSSTDTQYF
>TRBV7-9|-|-|TRBJ1-1
TGTGCCAGCAGCTTCAGGGGTGAGTACGCTGAAGCTTTCTTT
CASSFRGEYAEAFF
>TRBV6-6|-|-|TRBJ1-3
TGTGCCAGCATAAAAGAGGGTTCTGGAAACACCATATATTTT
CASIKEGSGNTIYF
>TRBV28|-|-|TRBJ1-4
TGTGCCAGCAGTCCCCATTGGGGAGGAGCTAATGAAAAACTGTTTTTT
CASSPHWGGANEKLFF
>TRBV27|TRBD1|few|TRBJ1-2
TGTGCCAGCAGTTCGGGACAGGGGGCTAACTATGGCTACACCTTC
CASSSGQGANYGYTF
>TRBV5-1|-|-|TRBJ2-1
TGCGCCAGCAGCGAGCCGGTAGCTCGTCACAATGAGCAGTTCTTC
CASSEPVARHNEQFF